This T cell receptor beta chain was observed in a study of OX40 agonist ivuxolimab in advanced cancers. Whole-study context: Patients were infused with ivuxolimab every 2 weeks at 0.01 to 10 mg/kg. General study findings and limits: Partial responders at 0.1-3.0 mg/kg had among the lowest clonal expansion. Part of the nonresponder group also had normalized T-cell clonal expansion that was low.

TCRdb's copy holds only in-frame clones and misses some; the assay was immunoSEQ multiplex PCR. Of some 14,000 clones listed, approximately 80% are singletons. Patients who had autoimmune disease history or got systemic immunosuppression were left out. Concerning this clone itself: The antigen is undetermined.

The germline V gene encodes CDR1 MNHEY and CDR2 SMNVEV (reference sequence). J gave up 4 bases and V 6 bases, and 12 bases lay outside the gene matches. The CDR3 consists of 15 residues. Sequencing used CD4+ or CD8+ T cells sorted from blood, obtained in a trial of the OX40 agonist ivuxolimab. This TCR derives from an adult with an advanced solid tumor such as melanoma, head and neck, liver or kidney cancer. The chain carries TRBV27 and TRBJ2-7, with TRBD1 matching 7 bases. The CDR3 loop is CASSGTGTAIYEQYF. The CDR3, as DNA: TGTGCCAGCAGCGGGACCGGGACAGCAATTTACGAGCAGTACTTC.